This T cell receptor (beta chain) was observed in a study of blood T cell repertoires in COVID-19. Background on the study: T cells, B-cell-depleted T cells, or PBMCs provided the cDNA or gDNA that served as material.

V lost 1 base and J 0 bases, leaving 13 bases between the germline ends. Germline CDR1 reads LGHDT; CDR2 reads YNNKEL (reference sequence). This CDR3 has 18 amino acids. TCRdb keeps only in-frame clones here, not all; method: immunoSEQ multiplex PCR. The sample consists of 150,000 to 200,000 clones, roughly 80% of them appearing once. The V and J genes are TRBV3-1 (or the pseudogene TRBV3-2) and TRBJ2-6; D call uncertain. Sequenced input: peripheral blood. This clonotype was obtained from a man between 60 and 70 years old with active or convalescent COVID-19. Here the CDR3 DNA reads TGTGCCAGCAGCCAAGTTTTTTTGGGCCGCTCTGGGGCCAACGTCCTGACTTTC. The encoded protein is CASSQVFLGRSGANVLTF.